These 25 T cell receptor beta chains came from one sample sequenced in a study of cytomegalovirus exposure and HLA in healthy donors. The PCR had 60 Vbeta and 13 Jbeta primers. The protocol was immunoSEQ multiplex PCR, while the TCRdb copy is restricted to in-frame clones and leaves out a portion. The sample records about 130,000 clones, roughly 80% being singletons. Sequenced material: PBMCs. The receptors shown here come from a female donor in good health and CMV-seronegative.

This clone was counted a few times. The chain employs TRBV9 and TRBJ1-2; D not resolved. CDR1 is SGDLS and CDR2 is YYNGEE in the germline V gene. The ends were cut back, 4 bases at V and 3 bases at J, with 4 bases in the middle. This CDR3 is built from 11 residues. The CDR3, as DNA: TGTGCCAGCAGCTCCTACTATGGCTACACCTTC. Residues: CASSSYYGYTF.

This clone has a count of ten or more. This chain's CDR3 is CASSLLGGHEKLFF. CDR3 DNA sequence: TGTGCCAGCAGCTTACTGGGAGGTCATGAAAAACTGTTTTTT. The rearrangement joins TRBV7-9 to TRBJ1-4, with D unresolved. V shed 2 bases and J shed 6 bases, with 10 bases lying between them. The CDR3 runs 14 residues. CDR1 is SEHNR and CDR2 is FQNEAQ in the germline V gene (reference sequence).

This clone came up a few times. This chain uses TRBV21-1 with TRBJ2-7; TRBD2 was called by the table and not checked on the DNA. TRBV21-1 is labeled a pseudogene. The CDR3 is 13 residues long. DNA for the CDR3: TGTGCCAAGGGAGGAGGGAGCTCCTACGAGCAGTACTTC. This gives the protein CAKGGGSSYEQYF.

V gene TRBV6-5 combines with J gene TRBJ1-6; a possible D gene is TRBD1 (5 bases). Deletions cut 6 bases from V and 7 bases from J, with 7 bases between. The CDR3 loop spans 12 amino acids. The germline V gene has CDR1 MNHEY and CDR2 SVGAGI. CDR3 nucleotide sequence: TGTGCCAGCAGCAGACAGAATTCACCCCTCCACTTT. Translation: CASSRQNSPLHF.

The rearrangement joins TRBV7-8 to TRBJ2-7, with 7 positions matching TRBD1. From germline, CDR1 is SGHVS and CDR2 FQNEAQ. The trim removed 0 bases at V and 2 bases at J, leaving 4 bases unmatched. The CDR3 extends over 15 amino acids. The CDR3 coding sequence is TGTGCCAGCAGCTTAGCTGTGACAGGGACCTACGAGCAGTACTTC. Its translation is CASSLAVTGTYEQYF.

The chain employs TRBV7-2 and TRBJ2-7; TRBD1 matches at 7 bases. V dropped 5 bases and J dropped 0; count of bases not matched to a gene: 10. Per germline, CDR1 SGHTA and CDR2 FQGNSA. The length of the CDR3 is 16 residues. In nucleotides, the CDR3 is TGTGCCAGCAGCCATAATGACAGGGCCTTCTCCTACGAGCAGTACTTC. Translating it yields CASSHNDRAFSYEQYF.

This chain joins TRBV19 and TRBJ1-5; D is uncertain. This CDR3 region has 14 residues. Trimming left V 3 bases short and J 0 bases short, with 6 bases between. CDR1 and CDR2 from the germline V gene are LNHDA and SQIVND (reference sequence). DNA of the CDR3: TGTGCCAGTAGTATGGGCAGTAGCAATCAGCCCCAGCATTTT. This gives the protein CASSMGSSNQPQHF.

A few counts support this clone. The chain carries TRBV4-1 and TRBJ2-1; 10 bases map to TRBD2. The CDR3 totals 21 residues. Germline CDR1 and CDR2: MGHRA and YSYEKL. V shed 0 bases and J 3 bases; nucleotides not matched to a gene: 17. Here the CDR3 reads CASSQEGSGTSDLLFYNEQFF. CDR3 nucleotides: TGCGCCAGCAGCCAAGAAGGGTCCGGGACTAGCGACCTCTTATTCTACAATGAGCAGTTCTTC.

The J gene is TRBJ2-7, the V gene TRBV11-1; maybe TRBD2 (5 bases). From germline, CDR1 is SGHAT and CDR2 FQDESV (reference sequence). The CDR3 length is 14 residues. Deletions cut 1 base from V and 2 bases from J, with 9 bases between. The CDR3 nucleotides are TGTGCCAGCAGCTTAGTCGGGAATGCCTACGAGCAGTACTTC. Translation gives CASSLVGNAYEQYF. The full variable domain, its missing parts supplied by reference TRBV11-1 and TRBJ2-7, is EAEVAQSPRYKITEKSQAVAFWCDPISGHATLYWYRQILGQGPELLVQFQDESVVDDSQLPKDRFSAERLKGVDSTLKIQPAELGDSAMYLCASSLVGNAYEQYFGPGTRLTVT.

The rearrangement uses TRBV7-9 and TRBJ2-3; 7 bases fit TRBD2. This CDR3 has 14 amino acids. Germline assignment: CDR1 SEHNR and CDR2 FQNEAQ (reference sequence). Trimming at V came to 6 bases and at J to 3 bases, leaving 6 bases not matched to a gene. The CDR3 spells CASSPAGITDTQYF. CDR3 in DNA: TGTGCCAGCAGTCCAGCGGGAATAACAGATACGCAGTATTTT.

This chain uses TRBV28 with TRBJ1-2; D is possibly TRBD1 (6 bases). Trimming shortened V by 4 bases and J by 6 bases, and 9 bases separated the two germline ends. The CDR3 is 12 residues long. CDR1 and CDR2 from the germline V gene are MDHEN and SYDVKM. The CDR3 loop is CASSSYRDGYTF. The DNA for the CDR3 is TGTGCCAGCAGTTCCTACAGGGATGGCTACACCTTC.

V usage is TRBV2 and J usage is TRBJ2-7; D unclear. The germline V gene encodes CDR1 SNHLY and CDR2 FYNNEI. V gave up 4 bases and J gave up 9 bases, with 7 bases separating them. The CDR3 has 10 amino acids. The CDR3 spells CASSVSGQYF. The CDR3 nucleotides are TGTGCCAGCAGTGTCTCAGGGCAGTACTTC. Using reference TRBV2 and TRBJ2-7 for the parts outside the CDR3, the full variable domain is EPEVTQTPSHQVTQMGQEVILRCVPISNHLYFYWYRQILGQKVEFLVSFYNNEISEKSEIFDDQFSVERPDGSNFTLKIRSTKLEDSAMYFCASSVSGQYFGPGTRLTVT.

This clone was recorded only once. The J gene is TRBJ1-1, the V gene TRBV4-1; D remains ambiguous. The germline V gene has CDR1 MGHRA and CDR2 YSYEKL. This CDR3 region has 13 residues. The V end was cut by 1 base, the J end by 6 bases, with 9 bases between. CDR3 region: CASSQGVEAEAFF. CDR3 sequence (DNA): TGCGCCAGCAGCCAAGGGGTTGAGGCTGAAGCTTTCTTT.

This sequence joins TRBV4-3 and TRBJ2-1; D possibly corresponds to TRBD2 (6 bases). The CDR3 covers 18 residues. Trimming took 0 bases from V and 0 from J, leaving 15 bases between them. The V gene's germline CDR1 is LGHNA and CDR2 YSLEER. The CDR3 spells CASSQDAGLSSSYNEQFF. In nucleotides, the CDR3 is TGCGCCAGCAGCCAAGACGCGGGACTCTCGAGCTCCTACAATGAGCAGTTCTTC.

This clone was observed a single time. The chain carries TRBV2 and TRBJ2-1; D is possibly TRBD1 (6 bases). The V end was cut by 5 bases, the J end by 6 bases, with 14 bases between. The CDR3 contains 14 residues. The V gene's germline CDR1 is SNHLY and CDR2 FYNNEI. The CDR3 is CASSWGIGGNEQFF. The CDR3 DNA is TGTGCCAGCAGTTGGGGGATAGGGGGCAATGAGCAGTTCTTC.

This clone was counted once. V usage is TRBV4-2 and J usage is TRBJ1-2; TRBD1 might be the D (6 bases). This CDR3 spans 14 amino acids. Germline lookup yields CDR1 LGHNA and CDR2 YNFKEQ. V was pared by 4 bases and J by 1 base, with 10 bases between. Written as DNA, the CDR3 is TGTGCCAGCAGCCCCCCACAGGGTAACTATGGCTACACCTTC. Translation gives CASSPPQGNYGYTF.

The chain combines TRBV30 with TRBJ2-7; weak D call: TRBD1 (6 bases). The CDR3 covers 14 residues. Trimming cost V 2 bases and J 6 bases, with 17 bases left between them. The germline gives CDR1 GTSNPN, CDR2 SVGIG (reference sequence). For the CDR3, the DNA is TGTGCCTGGAGTTGGGGGAGTGGGGGCCTCGAGCAGTACTTC. It encodes CAWSWGSGGLEQYF.

The chain combines TRBV5-8 with TRBJ2-1; D is unclear. This CDR3 has 12 amino acids. Germline V gene data show CDR1 as SGHTS and CDR2 as YDEGEE. The ends were cut back, 3 bases at V and 8 bases at J, with 9 bases in the middle. The CDR3 bases are TGTGCCAGCAGCTCGAGCCTCTATGAGCAGTTCTTC. Its translation: CASSSSLYEQFF.

CDR3 in DNA: TGTGCCATGCGGGGTATGGGTTCACCCCTCCACTTT. This codes for CAMRGMGSPLHF. The chain links TRBV11-3 to TRBJ1-6; no clear D gene. The germline gives CDR1 SGHNT, CDR2 YENEEA. This CDR3 is built from 12 residues. V was trimmed by 10 bases and J by 9 bases, leaving 13 bases between them.

The gene calls are TRBV5-8 and TRBJ2-5; 14 nucleotides agree with TRBD2. This CDR3 region has 14 residues. J gave up 8 bases and V 4 bases, and 4 bases lay outside the gene matches. Germline assignment: CDR1 SGHTS and CDR2 YDEGEE. The CDR3 region has the DNA TGTGCCAGCAGCCTGGGACTAGCGGGAGTTACCCAGTACTTC. Translation: CASSLGLAGVTQYF.

The gene calls are TRBV4-3 and TRBJ2-5; tentative D call: TRBD2 (5 bases). Per germline, CDR1 LGHNA and CDR2 YSLEER. The V end lost 4 bases, the J end lost 4 bases, and 13 bases lay between the germline ends. CDR3 length: 14 amino acids. The CDR3 DNA sequence: TGCGCCAGCAGCCCGGGAAGGGTAGGAGAGACCCAGTACTTC. Translation: CASSPGRVGETQYF.

The genes are TRBV7-2 and TRBJ2-5, with 8 bases that match TRBD2. V gave up 3 bases and J gave up 0 bases; unmatched junction bases: 6. This CDR3 comprises 16 residues. From germline, CDR1 is SGHTA and CDR2 FQGNSA. The CDR3 reads CASSFRAGVHQETQYF. The CDR3 nucleotides are TGTGCCAGCAGCTTCAGAGCGGGAGTTCACCAAGAGACCCAGTACTTC. The whole variable domain, filled in from reference TRBV7-2 and TRBJ2-5, reads GAGVSQSPSNKVTEKGKDVELRCDPISGHTALYWYRQSLGQGLEFLIYFQGNSAPDKSGLPSDRFSAERTGGSVSTLTIQRTQQEDSAVYLCASSFRAGVHQETQYFGPGTRLLVL.

The chain has TRBV5-1 and TRBJ2-7; 7 bases line up with TRBD2. In germline, CDR1 is SGHRS, CDR2 YFSETQ. V lost 0 bases and J lost 3; bases outside the gene matches: 9. CDR3 length equals 16 residues. The CDR3 spells CASSLVAGQGLYEQYF. The CDR3 DNA reads as TGCGCCAGCAGCTTGGTAGCGGGCCAGGGCCTCTACGAGCAGTACTTC. Full variable domain (outside the CDR3, taken from reference TRBV5-1 and TRBJ2-7): KAGVTQTPRYLIKTRGQQVTLSCSPISGHRSVSWYQQTPGQGLQFLFEYFSETQRNKGNFPGRFSGRQFSNSRSEMNVSTLELGDSALYLCASSLVAGQGLYEQYFGPGTRLTVT.

This clone was seen only once. The J gene is TRBJ2-1, the V gene TRBV7-2, with 7 bases identical to TRBD2. The germline V gene encodes CDR1 SGHTA and CDR2 FQGNSA. V trimming: 2 bases; J trimming: 4 bases; junction bases outside the gene matches: 5. The CDR3 is 15 amino acids. This CDR3 reads CASSLSGALYNEQFF. CDR3 nucleotide sequence: TGTGCCAGCAGCTTAAGCGGGGCCTTATACAATGAGCAGTTCTTC.

J is TRBJ1-6 and V is TRBV5-4; no firm D call. CDR3 size: 15 residues. V lost 4 bases, J lost 0 bases, and 8 bases lay in between. Germline values: CDR1 SGHNT, CDR2 YYREEE (reference sequence). The CDR3 DNA is TGTGCCAGCAGCCCCGGTGGCTCCTATAATTCACCCCTCCACTTT. This translates into CASSPGGSYNSPLHF.